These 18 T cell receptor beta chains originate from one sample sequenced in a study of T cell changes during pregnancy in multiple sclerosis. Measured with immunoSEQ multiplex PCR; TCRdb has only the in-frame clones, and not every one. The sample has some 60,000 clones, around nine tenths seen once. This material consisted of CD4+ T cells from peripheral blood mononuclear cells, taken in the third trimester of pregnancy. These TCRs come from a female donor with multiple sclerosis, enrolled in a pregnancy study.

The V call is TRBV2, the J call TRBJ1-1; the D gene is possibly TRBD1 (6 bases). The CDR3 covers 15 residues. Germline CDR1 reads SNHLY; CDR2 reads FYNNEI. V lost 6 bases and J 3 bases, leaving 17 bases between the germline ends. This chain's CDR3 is CASRKSGGRDTEAFF. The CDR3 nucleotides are TGTGCCAGCAGGAAGAGCGGGGGGCGGGACACTGAAGCTTTCTTT.

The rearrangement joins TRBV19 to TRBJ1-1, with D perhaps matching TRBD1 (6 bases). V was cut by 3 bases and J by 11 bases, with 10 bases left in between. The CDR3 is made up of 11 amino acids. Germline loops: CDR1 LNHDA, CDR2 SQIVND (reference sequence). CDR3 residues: CASSMGATAFF. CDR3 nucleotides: TGTGCCAGTAGTATGGGGGCGACCGCTTTCTTT.

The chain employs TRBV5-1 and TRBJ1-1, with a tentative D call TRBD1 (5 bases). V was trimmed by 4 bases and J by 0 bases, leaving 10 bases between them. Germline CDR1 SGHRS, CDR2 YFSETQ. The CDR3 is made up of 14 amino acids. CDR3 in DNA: TGCGCCAGCAGCCCGCGGACACTGAACACTGAAGCTTTCTTT. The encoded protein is CASSPRTLNTEAFF.

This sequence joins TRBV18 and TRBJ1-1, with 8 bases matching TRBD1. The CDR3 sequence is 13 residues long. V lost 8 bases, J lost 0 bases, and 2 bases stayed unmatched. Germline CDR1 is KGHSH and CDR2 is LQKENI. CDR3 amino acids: CASAGQVNTEAFF. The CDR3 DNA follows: TGTGCCAGCGCGGGACAGGTGAACACTGAAGCTTTCTTT.

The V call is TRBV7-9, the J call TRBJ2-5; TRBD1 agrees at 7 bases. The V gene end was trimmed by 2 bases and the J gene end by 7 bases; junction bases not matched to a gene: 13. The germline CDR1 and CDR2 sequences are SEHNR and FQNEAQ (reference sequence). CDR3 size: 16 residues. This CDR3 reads CASSLLTGSYMRTQYF. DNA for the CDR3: TGTGCCAGCAGCTTATTGACAGGGTCATATATGAGGACCCAGTACTTC.

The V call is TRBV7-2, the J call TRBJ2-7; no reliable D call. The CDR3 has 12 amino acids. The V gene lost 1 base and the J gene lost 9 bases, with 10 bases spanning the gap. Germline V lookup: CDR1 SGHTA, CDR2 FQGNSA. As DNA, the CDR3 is TGTGCCAGCAGCTTAGGCCAGGCCGGGCAGTACTTC. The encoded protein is CASSLGQAGQYF.

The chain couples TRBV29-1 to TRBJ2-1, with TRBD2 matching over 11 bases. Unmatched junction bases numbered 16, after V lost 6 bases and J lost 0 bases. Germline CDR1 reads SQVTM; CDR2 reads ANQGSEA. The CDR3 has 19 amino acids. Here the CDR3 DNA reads TGCAGCGTCGAAACTCTTGACCGTAGCGGGAGGGGCTCCTACAATGAGCAGTTCTTC. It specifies CSVETLDRSGRGSYNEQFF.

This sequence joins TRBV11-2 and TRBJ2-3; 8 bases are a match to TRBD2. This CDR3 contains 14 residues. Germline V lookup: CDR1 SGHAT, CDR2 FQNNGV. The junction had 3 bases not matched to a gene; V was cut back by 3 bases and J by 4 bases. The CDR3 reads CASSLGLEADTQYF. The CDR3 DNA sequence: TGTGCCAGCAGCTTGGGACTAGAGGCAGATACGCAGTATTTT.

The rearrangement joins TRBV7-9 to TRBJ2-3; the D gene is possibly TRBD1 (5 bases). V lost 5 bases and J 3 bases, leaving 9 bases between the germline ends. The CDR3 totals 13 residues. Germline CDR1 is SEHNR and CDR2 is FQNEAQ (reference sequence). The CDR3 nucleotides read TGTGCCAGCAGCAGGCAGGGAACAGATACGCAGTATTTT. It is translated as CASSRQGTDTQYF.

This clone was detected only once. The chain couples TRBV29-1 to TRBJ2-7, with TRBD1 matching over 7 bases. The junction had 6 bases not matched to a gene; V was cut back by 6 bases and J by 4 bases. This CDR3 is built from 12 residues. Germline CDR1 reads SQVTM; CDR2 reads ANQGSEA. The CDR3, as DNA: TGCAGCGTCCAACAGACAGGGTACGAGCAGTACTTC. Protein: CSVQQTGYEQYF.

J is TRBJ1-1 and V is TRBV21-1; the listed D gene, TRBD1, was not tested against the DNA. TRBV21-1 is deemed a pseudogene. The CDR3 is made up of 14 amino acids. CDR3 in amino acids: CASSNKTRGRKAFF. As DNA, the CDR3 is TGTGCCAGCAGCAATAAGACAAGGGGGCGGAAAGCTTTCTTT.

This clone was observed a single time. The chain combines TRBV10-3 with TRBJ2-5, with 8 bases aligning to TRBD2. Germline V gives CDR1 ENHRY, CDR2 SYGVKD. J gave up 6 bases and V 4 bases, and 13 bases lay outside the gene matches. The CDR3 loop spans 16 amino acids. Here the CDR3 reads CAISANSGEGIKTQYF. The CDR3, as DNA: TGTGCCATCAGTGCGAATAGCGGGGAGGGTATTAAGACCCAGTACTTC.

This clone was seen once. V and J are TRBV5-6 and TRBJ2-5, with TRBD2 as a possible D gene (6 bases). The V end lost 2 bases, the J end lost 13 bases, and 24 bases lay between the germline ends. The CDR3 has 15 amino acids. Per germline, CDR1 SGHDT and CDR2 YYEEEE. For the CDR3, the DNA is TGTGCCAGCAGCTTAACCCGACTAGACCCGCCGTTTCCGTACTTC. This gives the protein CASSLTRLDPPFPYF.

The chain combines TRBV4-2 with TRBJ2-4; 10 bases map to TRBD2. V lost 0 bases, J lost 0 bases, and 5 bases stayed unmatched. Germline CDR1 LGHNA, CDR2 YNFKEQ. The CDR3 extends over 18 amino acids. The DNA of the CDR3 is TGTGCCAGCAGCCAAGAGGTAGCGGGGGGCCTAGCCAAAAACATTCAGTACTTC. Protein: CASSQEVAGGLAKNIQYF.

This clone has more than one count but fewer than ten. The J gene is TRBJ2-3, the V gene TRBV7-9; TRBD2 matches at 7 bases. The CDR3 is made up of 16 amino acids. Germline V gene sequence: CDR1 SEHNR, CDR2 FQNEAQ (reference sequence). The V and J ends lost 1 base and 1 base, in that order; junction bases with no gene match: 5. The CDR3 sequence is CASSLGASGGTDTQYF. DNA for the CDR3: TGTGCCAGCAGCTTAGGGGCTAGCGGAGGCACAGATACGCAGTATTTT.

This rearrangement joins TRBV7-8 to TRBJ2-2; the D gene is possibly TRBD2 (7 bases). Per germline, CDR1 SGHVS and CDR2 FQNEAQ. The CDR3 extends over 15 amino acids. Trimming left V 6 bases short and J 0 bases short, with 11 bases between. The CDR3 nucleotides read TGTGCCAGCAGAGCGGGACAAACGAACACCGGGGAGCTGTTTTTT. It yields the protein CASRAGQTNTGELFF.

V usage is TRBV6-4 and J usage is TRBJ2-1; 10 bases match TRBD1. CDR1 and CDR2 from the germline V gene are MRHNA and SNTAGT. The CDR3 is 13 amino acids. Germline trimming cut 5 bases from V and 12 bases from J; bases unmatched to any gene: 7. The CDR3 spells CASSSGQGIGQFF. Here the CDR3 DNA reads TGTGCCAGCAGTTCGGGACAGGGGATAGGGCAGTTCTTC.

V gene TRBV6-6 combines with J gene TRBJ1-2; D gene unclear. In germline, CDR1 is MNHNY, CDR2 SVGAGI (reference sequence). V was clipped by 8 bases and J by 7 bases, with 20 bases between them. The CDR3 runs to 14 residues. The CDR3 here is CASGSGGRTGGYTF. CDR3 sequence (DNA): TGTGCCAGCGGCTCAGGCGGGCGCACGGGTGGCTACACCTTC.